The clone carrying this T cell receptor beta chain was found a few times. The CDR3 is 14 residues long. Per the germline V gene, CDR1 is LNHDA and CDR2 is SQIVND (reference sequence). The ends were cut back, 7 bases at V and 2 bases at J, with 14 bases in the middle. The TCR beta CDR3 regions underwent amplification using RNA transcripts as the source. The HTBI set primed first-round TCR CDR3 RT-PCR. One entry per CDR3 protein, called by TCRdb with MiXCR from the multiplex PCR reads. This table has about 640,000 distinct CDR3 sequences, roughly 45% appearing once. Patients were excluded because of uncontrolled infection, other autoimmune disease, pregnancy or lactation. Clinical symptoms, serum thyroxine, TRAb, thyroid ultrasound and orbital computed tomography informed diagnoses. This specimen comes from a study of T cells in Graves' hyperthyroidism and ophthalmopathy.

This chain uses TRBV19 with TRBJ1-1, with no clear D. Sequences were obtained from peripheral blood or thyroid tissue (not recorded which). The origin of this receptor is an adult man with Graves' disease, either hyperthyroidism or ophthalmopathy (not recorded which). The CDR3 sequence: CASTLGQLNTEAFF. CDR3 DNA: TGTGCCAGTACTTTGGGCCAGCTTAACACTGAAGCTTTCTTT.